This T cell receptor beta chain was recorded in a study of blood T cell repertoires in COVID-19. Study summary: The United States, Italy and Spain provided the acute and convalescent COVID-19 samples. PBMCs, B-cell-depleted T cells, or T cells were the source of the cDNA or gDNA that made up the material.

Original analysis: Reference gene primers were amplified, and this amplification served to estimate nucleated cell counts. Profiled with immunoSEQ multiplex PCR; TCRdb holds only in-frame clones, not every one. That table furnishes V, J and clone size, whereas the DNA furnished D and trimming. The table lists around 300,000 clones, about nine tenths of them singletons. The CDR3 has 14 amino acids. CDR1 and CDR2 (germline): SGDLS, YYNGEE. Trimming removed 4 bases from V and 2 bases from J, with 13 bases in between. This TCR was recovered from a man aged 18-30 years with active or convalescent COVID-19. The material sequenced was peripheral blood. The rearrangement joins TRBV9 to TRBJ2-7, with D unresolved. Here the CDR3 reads CASSPGVGPYEQYF. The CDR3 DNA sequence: TGTGCCAGCAGCCCCGGAGTCGGCCCCTACGAGCAGTACTTC.